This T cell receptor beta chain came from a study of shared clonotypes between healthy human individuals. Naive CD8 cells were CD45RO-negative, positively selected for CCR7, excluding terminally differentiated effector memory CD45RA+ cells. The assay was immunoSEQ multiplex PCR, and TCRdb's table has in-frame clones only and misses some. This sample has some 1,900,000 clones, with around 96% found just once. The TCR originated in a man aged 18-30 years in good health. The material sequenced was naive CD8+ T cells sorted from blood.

The CDR3 nucleotides read TGTGCCAGCAGTGCAGGGAGATTGGGGCTAAACTATGGCTACACCTTC. It encodes CASSAGRLGLNYGYTF. V and J are TRBV28 and TRBJ1-2, with D possibly TRBD1 on 5 matching bases. Germline values: CDR1 MDHEN, CDR2 SYDVKM. Trimming shortened V by 5 bases and J by 2 bases, and 18 bases separated the two germline ends. The CDR3 loop spans 16 amino acids.